Each of the 3 T cell receptor beta chains below was sequenced from the same sample in a study of cytomegalovirus exposure and HLA in healthy donors. The PCR contained 60 Vbeta and 13 Jbeta primers. Sequencing used immunoSEQ multiplex PCR; TCRdb keeps in-frame clones, though not all of them. Among approximately 150,000 clones listed, 75% to 85% were seen once. Sequencing was carried out using PBMCs. The receptor set was obtained from a young woman in good health and CMV-seropositive.

V usage is TRBV5-8 and J usage is TRBJ2-2; 9 positions agree with TRBD1. The germline CDR1 and CDR2 sequences are SGHTS and YDEGEE. Losses at the gene ends were 4 bases for V and 4 bases for J; bases not matched to a gene: 8. CDR3 size: 16 residues. CDR3 residues: CASSHYRGQSTGELFF. Written as DNA, the CDR3 is TGTGCCAGCAGCCACTACAGGGGGCAAAGCACCGGGGAGCTGTTTTTT.

The genes are TRBV2 and TRBJ2-1; 12 nucleotides agree with TRBD1. Germline V gene data show CDR1 as SNHLY and CDR2 as FYNNEI. The CDR3 is 15 amino acids. The V and J ends lost 3 bases and 10 bases, in that order; junction bases with no gene match: 7. The CDR3 DNA is TGTGCCAGCAGTGAGCACGGGACAGGGGGCCCAGAGCAGTTCTTC. Protein product: CASSEHGTGGPEQFF.

The V and J genes are TRBV4-2 and TRBJ2-3; TRBD2 aligns across 7 bases. The V and J ends lost 1 base and 2 bases, in that order; junction bases with no gene match: 3. The germline V gene has CDR1 LGHNA and CDR2 YNFKEQ. The CDR3 sequence is 15 residues long. In DNA, the CDR3 is TGTGCCAGCAGCCAAGTAGCGGGCCTCACAGATACGCAGTATTTT. This codes for CASSQVAGLTDTQYF.